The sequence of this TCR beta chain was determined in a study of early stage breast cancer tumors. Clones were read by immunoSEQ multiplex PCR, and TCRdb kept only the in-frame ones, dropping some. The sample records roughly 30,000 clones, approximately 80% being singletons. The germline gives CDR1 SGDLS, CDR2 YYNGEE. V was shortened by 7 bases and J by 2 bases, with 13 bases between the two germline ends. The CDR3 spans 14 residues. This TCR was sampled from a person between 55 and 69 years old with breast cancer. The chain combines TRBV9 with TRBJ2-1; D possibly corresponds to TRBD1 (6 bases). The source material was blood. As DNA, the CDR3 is TGTGCCAGCTCACCGACAGGACCCTACAATGAGCAGTTCTTC. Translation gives CASSPTGPYNEQFF.